This T cell receptor beta chain stems from a study of T cell responses to AZD1222 COVID-19 vaccine. General study results and limits: Donors, mostly white British, included more females; clonal diversity was possibly underestimated. Baseline serology detected seropositivity in only five or six AZD1222 recipients. Regions left unmutated in variants are reportedly the target of nearly half of spike-specific TCRs. Distributed over spike, vaccine-associated CD4 TCRs predominated at 160-218 and 743-854.

Sequencing used immunoSEQ multiplex PCR; TCRdb keeps in-frame clones, though not all of them. The sample includes over 130,000 clones, more than 85% seen only once; the top ten take 2.5% to 3.5%. Germline values: CDR1 LNHDA, CDR2 SQIVND (reference sequence). CDR3 length: 14 amino acids. V shed 6 bases and J shed 5 bases, with 16 bases lying between them. On this clone: Antigen specificity is unknown.

The genes are TRBV19 and TRBJ1-1, with D perhaps matching TRBD1 (5 bases). Material: peripheral blood, obtained 28 days after the second AZD1222 dose. The origin of this receptor is an adult who received the AZD1222 COVID-19 vaccine. CDR3 loop: CASSNDGGGTEAFF. The CDR3 region has the DNA TGTGCCAGTAGCAACGACGGGGGTGGAACTGAAGCTTTCTTT.